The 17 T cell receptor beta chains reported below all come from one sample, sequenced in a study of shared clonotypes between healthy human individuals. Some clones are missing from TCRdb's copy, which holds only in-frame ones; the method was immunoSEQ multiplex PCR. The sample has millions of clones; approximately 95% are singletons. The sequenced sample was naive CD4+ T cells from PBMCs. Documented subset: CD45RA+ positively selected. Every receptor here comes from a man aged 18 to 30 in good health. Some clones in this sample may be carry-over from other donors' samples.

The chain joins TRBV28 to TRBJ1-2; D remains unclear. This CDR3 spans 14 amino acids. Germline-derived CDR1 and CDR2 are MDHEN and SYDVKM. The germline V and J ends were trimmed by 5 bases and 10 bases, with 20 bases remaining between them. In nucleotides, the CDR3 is TGTGCCAGCAGTCCGGGAAACCAATTGAAGTTCTACACCTTC. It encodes CASSPGNQLKFYTF.

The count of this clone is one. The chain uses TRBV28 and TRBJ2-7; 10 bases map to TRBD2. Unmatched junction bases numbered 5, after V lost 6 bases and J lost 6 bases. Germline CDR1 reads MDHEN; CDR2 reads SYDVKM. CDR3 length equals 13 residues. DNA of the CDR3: TGTGCCAGCAGGCTAGCGGGAGTACCCGAGCAGTACTTC. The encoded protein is CASRLAGVPEQYF.

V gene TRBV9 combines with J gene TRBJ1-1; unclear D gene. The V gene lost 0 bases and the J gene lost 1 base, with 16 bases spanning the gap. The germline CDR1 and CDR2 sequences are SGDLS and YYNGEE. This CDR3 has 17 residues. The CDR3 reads CASSVVGQSRGNTEAFF. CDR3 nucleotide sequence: TGTGCCAGCAGCGTAGTCGGGCAGTCCCGGGGGAACACTGAAGCTTTCTTT.

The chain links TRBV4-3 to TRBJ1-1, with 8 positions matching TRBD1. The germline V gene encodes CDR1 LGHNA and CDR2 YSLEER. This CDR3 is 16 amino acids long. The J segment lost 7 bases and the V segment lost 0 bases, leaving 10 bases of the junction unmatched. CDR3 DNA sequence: TGCGCCAGCAGCCAAGACAGGGGGCGCGCAGGGTATGAAGCTTTCTTT. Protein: CASSQDRGRAGYEAFF.

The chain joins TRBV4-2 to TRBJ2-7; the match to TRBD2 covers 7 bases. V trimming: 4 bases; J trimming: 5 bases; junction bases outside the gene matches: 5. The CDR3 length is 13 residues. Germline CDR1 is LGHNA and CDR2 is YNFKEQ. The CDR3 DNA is TGTGCCAGCAGCCGGGAGGGACTGGACGAGCAGTACTTC. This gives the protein CASSREGLDEQYF.

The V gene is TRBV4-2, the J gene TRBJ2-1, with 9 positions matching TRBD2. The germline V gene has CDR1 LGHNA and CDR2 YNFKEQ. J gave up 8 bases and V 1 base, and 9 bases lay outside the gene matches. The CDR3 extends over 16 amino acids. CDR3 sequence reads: CASSQAAGGRFDEQFF. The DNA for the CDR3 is TGTGCCAGCAGCCAAGCGGCGGGAGGGCGCTTCGATGAGCAGTTCTTC.

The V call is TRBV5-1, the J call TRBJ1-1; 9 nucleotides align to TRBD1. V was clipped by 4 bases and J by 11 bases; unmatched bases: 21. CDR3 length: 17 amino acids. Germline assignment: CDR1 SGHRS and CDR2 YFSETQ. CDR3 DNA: TGCGCCAGCAGCCCGAGTAGGTCCGGACAGGGGACTGTAGGGGCTTTCTTT. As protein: CASSPSRSGQGTVGAFF.

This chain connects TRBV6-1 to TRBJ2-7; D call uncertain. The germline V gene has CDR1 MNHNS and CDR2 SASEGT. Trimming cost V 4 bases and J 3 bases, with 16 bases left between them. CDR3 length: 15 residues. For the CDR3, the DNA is TGTGCCAGCAGTGCCGTCCCCAGAGTTGTCTACGAGCAGTACTTC. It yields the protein CASSAVPRVVYEQYF.

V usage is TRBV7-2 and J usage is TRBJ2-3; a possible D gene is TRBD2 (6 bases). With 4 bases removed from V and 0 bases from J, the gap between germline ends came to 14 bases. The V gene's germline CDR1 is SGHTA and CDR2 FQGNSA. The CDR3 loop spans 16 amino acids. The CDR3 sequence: CASSSGPRGSTDTQYF. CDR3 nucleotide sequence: TGTGCCAGCAGCTCCGGCCCGCGGGGCAGCACAGATACGCAGTATTTT.

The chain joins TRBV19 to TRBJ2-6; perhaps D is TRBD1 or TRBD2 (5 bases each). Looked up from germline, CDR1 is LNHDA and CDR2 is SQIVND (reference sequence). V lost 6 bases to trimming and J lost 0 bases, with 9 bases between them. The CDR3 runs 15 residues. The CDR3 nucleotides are TGTGCCAGTAGCGCAGGGAGCTCTGGGGCCAACGTCCTGACTTTC. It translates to CASSAGSSGANVLTF. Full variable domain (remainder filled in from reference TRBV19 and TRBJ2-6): DGGITQSPKYLFRKEGQNVTLSCEQNLNHDAMYWYRQDPGQGLRLIYYSQIVNDFQKGDIAEGYSVSREKKESFPLTVTSAQKNPTAFYLCASSAGSSGANVLTFGAGSRLTVL.

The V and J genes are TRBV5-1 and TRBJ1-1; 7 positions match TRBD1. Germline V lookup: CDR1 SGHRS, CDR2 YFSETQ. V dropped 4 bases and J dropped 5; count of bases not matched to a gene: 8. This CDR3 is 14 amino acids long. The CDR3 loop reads CASSPGTVRTEAFF. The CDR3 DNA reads TGCGCCAGCAGCCCGGGGACAGTGAGAACTGAAGCTTTCTTT.

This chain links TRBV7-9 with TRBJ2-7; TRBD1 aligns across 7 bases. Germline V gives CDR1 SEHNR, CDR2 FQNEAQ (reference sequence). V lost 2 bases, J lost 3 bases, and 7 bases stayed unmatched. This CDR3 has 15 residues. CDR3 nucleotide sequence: TGTGCCAGCAGCTTAACCAGGGGGATTCGCTACGAGCAGTACTTC. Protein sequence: CASSLTRGIRYEQYF.

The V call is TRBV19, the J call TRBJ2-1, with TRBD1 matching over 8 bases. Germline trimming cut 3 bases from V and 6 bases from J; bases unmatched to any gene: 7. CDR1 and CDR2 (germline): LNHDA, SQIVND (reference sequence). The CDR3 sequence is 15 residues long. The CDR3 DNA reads TGTGCCAGTAGTATTGGGGACAGGACATTCAATGAGCAGTTCTTC. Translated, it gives CASSIGDRTFNEQFF.

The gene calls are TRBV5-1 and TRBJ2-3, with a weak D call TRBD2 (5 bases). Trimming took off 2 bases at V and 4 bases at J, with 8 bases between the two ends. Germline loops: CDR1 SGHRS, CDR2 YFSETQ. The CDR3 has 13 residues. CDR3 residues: CASSFPGADTQYF. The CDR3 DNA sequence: TGCGCCAGCAGCTTTCCCGGGGCAGATACGCAGTATTTT.

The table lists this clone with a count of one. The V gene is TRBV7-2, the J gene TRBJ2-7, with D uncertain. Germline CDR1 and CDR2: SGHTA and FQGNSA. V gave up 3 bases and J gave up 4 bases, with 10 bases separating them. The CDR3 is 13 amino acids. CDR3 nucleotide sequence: TGTGCCAGCAGCTTCACGACCCTATACGAGCAGTACTTC. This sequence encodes CASSFTTLYEQYF.

The CDR3 coding sequence is TGCGCCAGCAGCTTTGGCGTCATTGGGTCGGGCCCAGATACGCAGTATTTT. The encoded protein is CASSFGVIGSGPDTQYF. The V gene is TRBV5-1, the J gene TRBJ2-3; the D is unclear. This CDR3 comprises 17 residues. Germline assignment: CDR1 SGHRS and CDR2 YFSETQ. V lost 2 bases, J lost 4 bases, and 20 bases lay in between.

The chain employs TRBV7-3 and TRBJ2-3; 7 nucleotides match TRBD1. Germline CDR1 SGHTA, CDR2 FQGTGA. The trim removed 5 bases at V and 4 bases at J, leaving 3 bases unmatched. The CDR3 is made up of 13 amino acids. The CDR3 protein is CASSPRGPDTQYF. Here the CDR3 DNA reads TGTGCCAGCAGCCCAAGGGGGCCAGATACGCAGTATTTT.